This T cell receptor (beta chain) came from a study of control samples from healthy donors and cancer patients. The assay was immunoSEQ multiplex PCR, and TCRdb's table has in-frame clones only and misses some. The sample includes about 130,000 clones, around nine tenths of them seen just once. Germline V lookup: CDR1 SGHDT, CDR2 YYEEEE. This CDR3 region has 13 residues. The ends were cut back, 0 bases at V and 8 bases at J, with 9 bases in the middle. The gene calls are TRBV5-6 and TRBJ2-1, with D uncertain. The sequence was collected from a man in his forties or fifties in good health. The source material was blood. This chain's CDR3 is CASSLAGDHEQFF. DNA of the CDR3: TGTGCCAGCAGCTTGGCGGGTGATCATGAGCAGTTCTTC.